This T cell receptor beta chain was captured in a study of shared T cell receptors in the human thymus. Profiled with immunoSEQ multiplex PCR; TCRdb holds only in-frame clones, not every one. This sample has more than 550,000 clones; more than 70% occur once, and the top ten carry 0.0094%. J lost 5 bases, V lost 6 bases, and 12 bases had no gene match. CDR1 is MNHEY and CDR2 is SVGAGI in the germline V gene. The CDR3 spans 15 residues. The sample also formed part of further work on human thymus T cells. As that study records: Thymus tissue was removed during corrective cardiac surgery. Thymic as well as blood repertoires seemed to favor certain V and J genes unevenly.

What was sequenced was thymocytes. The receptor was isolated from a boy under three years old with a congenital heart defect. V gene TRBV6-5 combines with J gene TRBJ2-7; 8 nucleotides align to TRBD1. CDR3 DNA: TGTGCCAGCAGACCCAATAGGACAGGGAGCCACGAGCAGTACTTC. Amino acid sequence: CASRPNRTGSHEQYF.